This TCR beta chain stems from a study of radiation and T cells in renal cell carcinoma. Assay used: immunoSEQ multiplex PCR; TCRdb lists only in-frame clones, some missing. The sample lists 60,000 to 75,000 clones, roughly 80% seen once, with around 6.8% in the top ten. Time point: blood 4 weeks post-SBRT, at nephrectomy. Treatment meaning: 15 Gy SBRT to primary tumor, nephrectomy 4 weeks later. Nephrectomy followed 15 Gy stereotactic body radiation by 4 weeks. The patient's renal cell carcinoma had clear cell pathology. CDR3 length: 14 amino acids. The V gene lost 5 bases and the J gene lost 5 bases, with 15 bases spanning the gap. CDR1 is GTSNPN and CDR2 is SVGIG in the germline V gene (reference sequence).

The source material was blood, sampled from a patient whose treatment included radiotherapy and nephrectomy. The sequence derives from a man in his 60s with renal cell carcinoma. The chain joins TRBV30 to TRBJ1-4; TRBD1 might be the D (5 bases). The chain's CDR3 is CAWGPRGGNEKLFF. The CDR3 coding sequence is TGTGCCTGGGGACCCCGTGGGGGGAATGAAAAACTGTTTTTT.